The entry that follows covers one T cell receptor beta chain sequence. Its cognate antigen is unknown. The assay was immunoSEQ multiplex PCR, and TCRdb's table has in-frame clones only and misses some. The sample records roughly 120,000 clones, more than 85% being singletons. The source of the sample is a study of T cell responses to AZD1222 COVID-19 vaccine. Study-level points and caveats: Unmutated variant regions are reportedly targeted by nearly half of spike-specific TCRs.

Trimming took off 1 base at V and 5 bases at J, with 20 bases between the two ends. The CDR3 length is 18 residues. The V gene's germline CDR1 is MGHRA and CDR2 YSYEKL. Specimen: peripheral blood, collected 28 days after the second AZD1222 dose. The V and J genes are TRBV4-1 and TRBJ2-2; D call uncertain. This TCR was recovered from an adult who received the AZD1222 COVID-19 vaccine. The CDR3 sequence is CASSQGPASAQRTGELFF. CDR3 nucleotide sequence: TGCGCCAGCAGCCAAGGGCCCGCCTCGGCCCAAAGGACCGGGGAGCTGTTTTTT.